One and the same sample provided the 29 T cell receptor beta chains below, sequenced in a study of cytomegalovirus exposure and HLA in healthy donors. With 60 Vbeta and 13 Jbeta primers, the PCR was carried out. Libraries were prepared by immunoSEQ multiplex PCR; TCRdb keeps only in-frame clonotypes and omits some of them. There are about 130,000 clones in the sample; less than 80% occur only once, and 6% to 7.5% lies in the top ten. The sample was PBMCs. The receptors were gathered from a man aged 40-49 years in good health and CMV-seropositive.

This rearrangement joins TRBV2 to TRBJ2-7; D may be TRBD1 (6 bases). Trimming removed 7 bases from V and 6 bases from J, with 25 bases in between. Per the germline V gene, CDR1 is SNHLY and CDR2 is FYNNEI. The CDR3 totals 16 residues. CDR3 sequence reads: CASTPTAGQGLGEQYF. Here the CDR3 DNA reads TGTGCCAGCACCCCCACGGCAGGGCAGGGGTTGGGCGAGCAGTACTTC.

The chain carries TRBV2 and TRBJ2-7, with D maybe TRBD1 (5 bases). V dropped 8 bases and J dropped 4 bases, with 12 bases sitting between them. CDR3 length equals 12 residues. The germline CDR1 and CDR2 sequences are SNHLY and FYNNEI. The chain's CDR3 is CASGAQGYEQYF. In DNA, the CDR3 is TGTGCCAGCGGGGCCCAAGGGTACGAGCAGTACTTC.

This clone was seen a single time. The V call is TRBV5-1, the J call TRBJ2-1; possible D gene TRBD1, 6 bases. The germline CDR1 and CDR2 sequences are SGHRS and YFSETQ. The CDR3 extends over 15 amino acids. Trimming took off 5 bases at V and 8 bases at J, with 20 bases between the two ends. CDR3 nucleotides: TGCGCCAGCAGAATCAACCTACAGGGAAGCGATGAGCAGTTCTTC. It is translated as CASRINLQGSDEQFF.

This chain joins TRBV30 and TRBJ2-7; the match to TRBD2 covers 14 bases. Germline-derived CDR1 and CDR2 are GTSNPN and SVGIG (reference sequence). The CDR3 has 15 amino acids. The V and J ends lost 5 bases and 2 bases, in that order; junction bases with no gene match: 5. The CDR3 bases are TGTGCCTGGGGAGGGACTAGCGGGAGCCCCTACGAGCAGTACTTC. Its protein product is CAWGGTSGSPYEQYF.

The chain employs TRBV5-1 and TRBJ1-4; TRBD1 agrees at 7 bases. The V gene end was trimmed by 4 bases and the J gene end by 5 bases; junction bases not matched to a gene: 14. This CDR3 contains 17 residues. The germline gives CDR1 SGHRS, CDR2 YFSETQ. The CDR3 coding sequence is TGCGCCAGCAGCCCCGAAGATTACAGGGGCCCAAATGAAAAACTGTTTTTT. Protein: CASSPEDYRGPNEKLFF.

The chain recombines TRBV6-1 with TRBJ2-7; 10 bases are shared with TRBD2. The CDR3 is made up of 14 amino acids. V lost 3 bases and J lost 3; bases outside the gene matches: 2. Germline V CDR1 and CDR2: MNHNS, SASEGT. The CDR3 here is CASSERLAGYEQYF. CDR3 coding DNA: TGTGCCAGCAGTGAGCGACTAGCGGGCTACGAGCAGTACTTC.

The chain has TRBV28 and TRBJ2-1; 9 nucleotides match TRBD2. The CDR3 is 15 residues long. Germline V gives CDR1 MDHEN, CDR2 SYDVKM. V lost 6 bases and J lost 2; bases outside the gene matches: 5. CDR3 protein: CASRRAGGTYNEQFF. For the CDR3, the DNA is TGTGCCAGCAGACGAGCGGGAGGAACCTACAATGAGCAGTTCTTC.

This clone was counted between two and nine times. The rearrangement links TRBV2 to TRBJ1-1; D possibly corresponds to TRBD1 (6 bases). Germline-derived CDR1 and CDR2 are SNHLY and FYNNEI. The CDR3 contains 13 residues. V was trimmed by 7 bases and J by 3 bases, leaving 12 bases between them. The CDR3 DNA sequence: TGTGCCAGCACCCTGGACAGCTACACTGAAGCTTTCTTT. This codes for CASTLDSYTEAFF. Full variable domain (outside the CDR3, taken from reference TRBV2 and TRBJ1-1): EPEVTQTPSHQVTQMGQEVILRCVPISNHLYFYWYRQILGQKVEFLVSFYNNEISEKSEIFDDQFSVERPDGSNFTLKIRSTKLEDSAMYFCASTLDSYTEAFFGQGTRLTVV.

V gene TRBV21-1 combines with J gene TRBJ2-1; TRBD1 reflects the table's D call only, with no check against the DNA. TRBV21-1 is designated a pseudogene. CDR3 length equals 12 residues. The CDR3 coding sequence is TGTGCCAGCAGCAAAGAGGGGCAGGGGGAGTTCTTC. As protein: CASSKEGQGEFF.

The chain uses TRBV6-1 and TRBJ1-2, with a tentative D call TRBD1 (5 bases). Trimming shortened V by 4 bases and J by 8 bases, and 11 bases separated the two germline ends. This CDR3 has 12 residues. The V gene's germline CDR1 is MNHNS and CDR2 SASEGT. CDR3 sequence: CASSGRVRGYTF. CDR3 nucleotide sequence: TGTGCCAGCAGTGGCAGGGTAAGGGGCTACACCTTC.

This clone was counted a single time. This chain connects TRBV6-1 to TRBJ2-1; D gene uncertain. From germline, CDR1 is MNHNS and CDR2 SASEGT. Between the trimmed V and J ends, which lost 10 bases and 9 bases, there was a span of 13 bases. CDR3 length: 11 residues. The CDR3, as DNA: TGTGCCACTTGGCGGCAGACTGAGCAGTTCTTC. It specifies CATWRQTEQFF.

The chain is built from TRBV5-1 and TRBJ2-6; D gene ambiguous. Trimming left V 4 bases short and J 0 bases short, with 11 bases between. Germline V gene lookup returns CDR1 SGHRS and CDR2 YFSETQ. The CDR3 is made up of 16 amino acids. The chain's CDR3 is CASSALTGSGANVLTF. The CDR3 region has the DNA TGCGCCAGCAGCGCCTTGACGGGCTCTGGGGCCAACGTCCTGACTTTC.

The sample holds a few counts of this clone. The rearrangement joins TRBV6-1 to TRBJ1-5, with D possibly matching TRBD1 (6 bases). This CDR3 is 15 amino acids long. The V gene's germline CDR1 is MNHNS and CDR2 SASEGT. Trimming stripped 5 bases from V and 0 bases from J, with 11 bases between. In DNA, the CDR3 is TGTGCCAGCAGTCCACGACAGGATAGCAATCAGCCCCAGCATTTT. Protein product: CASSPRQDSNQPQHF.

The chain couples TRBV30 to TRBJ2-2, with D possibly TRBD2 on 5 matching bases. The length of the CDR3 is 13 residues. CDR1 and CDR2 from the germline V gene are GTSNPN and SVGIG (reference sequence). The germline V and J ends were trimmed by 3 bases and 6 bases, with 11 bases remaining between them. CDR3 bases: TGTGCCTGGAGCCCGGACGGGGCCGGGGAGCTGTTTTTT. Its translation is CAWSPDGAGELFF.

For the CDR3, the DNA is TGTGCCACCCAGGATCGGAGGATGGGGTGGGCAGATACGCAGTATTTT. It is translated as CATQDRRMGWADTQYF. The chain carries TRBV19 and TRBJ2-3, with D perhaps matching TRBD2 (5 bases). Trimming stripped 10 bases from V and 4 bases from J, with 24 bases between. CDR3 size: 16 residues. The germline CDR1 and CDR2 sequences are LNHDA and SQIVND (reference sequence).

The CDR3 bases are TGTGCCAGCAGTTTATTGGGGGGGGCCATTGCTTTCTTT. Residues: CASSLLGGAIAFF. The V gene is TRBV27, the J gene TRBJ1-1, with D possibly TRBD1 on 6 matching bases. The CDR3 sequence is 13 residues long. V lost 1 base and J lost 11, with 14 bases in between. Germline values: CDR1 MNHEY, CDR2 SMNVEV (reference sequence).

This clone was counted only a few times. The rearrangement joins TRBV25-1 to TRBJ1-1; TRBD1 agrees at 9 bases. Per germline, CDR1 MGHDK and CDR2 SYGVNS. The J segment lost 3 bases and the V segment lost 2 bases, leaving 4 bases of the junction unmatched. This CDR3 spans 15 amino acids. CDR3 loop: CASSETRTGDTEAFF. The DNA of the CDR3 is TGTGCCAGCAGTGAAACCCGGACAGGGGACACTGAAGCTTTCTTT.

The chain is built from TRBV7-9 and TRBJ1-1, with 7 bases matching TRBD1. The CDR3 length is 15 residues. Germline assignment: CDR1 SEHNR and CDR2 FQNEAQ (reference sequence). Losses at the gene ends were 2 bases for V and 4 bases for J; bases not matched to a gene: 7. This CDR3 is CASSLTGDAGTEAFF. CDR3 sequence (DNA): TGTGCCAGCAGCTTAACAGGGGACGCGGGCACTGAAGCTTTCTTT.

This chain joins TRBV18 and TRBJ2-7, with 10 nucleotides matching TRBD1. Germline V gene sequence: CDR1 KGHSH, CDR2 LQKENI. The junction had 6 bases not matched to a gene; V was cut back by 2 bases and J by 5 bases. The CDR3 has 15 amino acids. CDR3 nucleotide sequence: TGTGCCAGCTCACCAACCGGGACAGGGGTCGACGAGCAGTACTTC. It translates to CASSPTGTGVDEQYF.

The chain combines TRBV4-1 with TRBJ1-1, with D unresolved. Germline CDR1 reads MGHRA; CDR2 reads YSYEKL. V gave up 1 base and J gave up 11 bases, with 14 bases separating them. The CDR3 contains 13 residues. The CDR3 region is CASSQGVEGFAFF. The CDR3 region has the DNA TGCGCCAGCAGCCAAGGCGTTGAGGGATTTGCTTTCTTT.

The chain joins TRBV5-6 to TRBJ1-5; TRBD1 aligns across 8 bases. The germline V gene has CDR1 SGHDT and CDR2 YYEEEE. CDR3 length equals 17 residues. With 4 bases clipped from V and 2 bases from J, the junction kept 11 bases outside the gene matches. The CDR3 DNA sequence: TGTGCCAGCAGCCTAGGACAGGGCGAATTGGGCAATCAGCCCCAGCATTTT. Protein product: CASSLGQGELGNQPQHF.

This clone was recorded once. This sequence joins TRBV5-1 and TRBJ2-1; 11 bases fit TRBD2. CDR1 SGHRS and CDR2 YFSETQ come from the germline V gene. Trimming took 0 bases from V and 0 from J; bases not matched to a gene: 8. This CDR3 is 19 amino acids long. CDR3 loop: CASSLALAGGPSSYNEQFF. CDR3 sequence (DNA): TGCGCCAGCAGCTTGGCGCTAGCGGGAGGCCCTAGCTCCTACAATGAGCAGTTCTTC.

The chain is built from TRBV15 and TRBJ2-1; the match to TRBD1 covers 7 bases. This CDR3 is 14 amino acids long. Germline V gene data show CDR1 as LNHNV and CDR2 as YYDKDF (reference sequence). V gave up 6 bases and J gave up 6 bases; unmatched junction bases: 8. CDR3 DNA: TGTGCCACCAGGGGGACAGAGGGGATCAATGAGCAGTTCTTC. Its translation is CATRGTEGINEQFF.

The J gene is TRBJ1-1, the V gene TRBV25-1, with 7 bases lining up with TRBD1. Germline CDR1 reads MGHDK; CDR2 reads SYGVNS. Trimming took 2 bases from V and 5 from J; bases not matched to a gene: 8. The CDR3 spans 15 residues. This CDR3 is CASSEPQGGWTEAFF. The CDR3 region has the DNA TGTGCCAGCAGTGAACCCCAGGGGGGATGGACTGAAGCTTTCTTT.

The rearrangement uses TRBV11-2 and TRBJ1-1; TRBD1 matches 8 bases. CDR3 size: 14 residues. The trim removed 5 bases at V and 3 bases at J, leaving 5 bases unmatched. CDR1 is SGHAT, CDR2 FQNNGV, per germline. The CDR3 loop reads CASSPDRVYTEAFF. The CDR3 nucleotides read TGTGCCAGCAGCCCGGACAGGGTATACACTGAAGCTTTCTTT.

The V and J genes are TRBV27 and TRBJ2-7; 7 bases are a match to TRBD2. V lost 4 bases and J lost 6; bases outside the gene matches: 12. The CDR3 is made up of 15 amino acids. Per the germline V gene, CDR1 is MNHEY and CDR2 is SMNVEV (reference sequence). The CDR3 nucleotides read TGTGCCAGCAGTTCTGGACTAGGAGAGCCTCTCGAGCAGTACTTC. It translates to CASSSGLGEPLEQYF.

The gene calls are TRBV14 and TRBJ1-1, with D uncertain. The CDR3 covers 15 residues. The germline V gene has CDR1 SGHDN and CDR2 FVKESK. The V end was cut by 0 bases, the J end by 0 bases, with 8 bases between. As DNA, the CDR3 is TGTGCCAGCAGCCAAGAGGAGATCATGAACACTGAAGCTTTCTTT. As protein: CASSQEEIMNTEAFF.

Worth noting for this clone: This specimen includes other DNA sequences encoding the same CDR3. The CDR3 is CASSTDSGNTIYF. The CDR3 nucleotides are TGCGCCAGTTCGACAGACTCTGGAAACACCATATATTTT. The genes are TRBV5-1 and TRBJ1-3; tentative D call: TRBD1 (5 bases). The CDR3 contains 13 residues. Germline V lookup: CDR1 SGHRS, CDR2 YFSETQ. V lost 8 bases and J lost 0, with 9 bases in between.

This sequence joins TRBV27 and TRBJ2-7; D may be TRBD1 (7 bases). Per germline, CDR1 MNHEY and CDR2 SMNVEV (reference sequence). Deletions cut 6 bases from V and 2 bases from J, with 17 bases between. CDR3 size: 15 residues. CDR3 nucleotides: TGTGCCAGCAGGGGATCCAGGGGGGAGGCCTACGAGCAGTACTTC. This encodes CASRGSRGEAYEQYF.